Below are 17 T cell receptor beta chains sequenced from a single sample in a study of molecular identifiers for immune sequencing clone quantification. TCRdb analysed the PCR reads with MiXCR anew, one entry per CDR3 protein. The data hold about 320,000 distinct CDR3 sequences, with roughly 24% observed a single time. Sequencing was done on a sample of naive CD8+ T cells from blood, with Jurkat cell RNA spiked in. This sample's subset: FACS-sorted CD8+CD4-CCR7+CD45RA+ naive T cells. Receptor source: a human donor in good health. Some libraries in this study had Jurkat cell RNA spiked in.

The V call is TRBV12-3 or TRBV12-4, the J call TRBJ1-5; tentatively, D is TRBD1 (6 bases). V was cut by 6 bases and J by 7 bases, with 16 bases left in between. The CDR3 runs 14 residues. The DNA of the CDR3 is TGTGCCAGCAGCCGAGGCGGGGGCGAGCAGCCCCAGCATTTT. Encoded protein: CASSRGGGEQPQHF.

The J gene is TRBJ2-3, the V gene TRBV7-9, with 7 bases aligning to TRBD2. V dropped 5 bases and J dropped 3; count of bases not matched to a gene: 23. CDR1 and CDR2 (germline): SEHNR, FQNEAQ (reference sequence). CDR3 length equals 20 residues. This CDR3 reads CASSKNSRSSGRSFTDTQYF. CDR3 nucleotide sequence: TGTGCCAGCAGCAAAAACAGTCGGTCTAGCGGAAGGTCTTTTACAGATACGCAGTATTTT.

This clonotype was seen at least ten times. CDR3 in amino acids: CASSRPHRAHEQYF. DNA of the CDR3: TGTGCCAGCAGCCGCCCCCACAGGGCCCACGAGCAGTACTTC. The chain carries TRBV12-3 or TRBV12-4 and TRBJ2-7, with D maybe TRBD1 (6 bases). V was trimmed by 6 bases and J by 5 bases, leaving 17 bases between them. This CDR3 is built from 14 residues.

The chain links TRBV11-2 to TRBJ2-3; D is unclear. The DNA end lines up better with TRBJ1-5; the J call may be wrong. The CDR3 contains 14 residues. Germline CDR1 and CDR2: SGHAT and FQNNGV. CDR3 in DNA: TGTGCCAGCAGCAAGAGCGGGAGTCTCGATACGCAGCATTTT. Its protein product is CASSKSGSLDTQHF.

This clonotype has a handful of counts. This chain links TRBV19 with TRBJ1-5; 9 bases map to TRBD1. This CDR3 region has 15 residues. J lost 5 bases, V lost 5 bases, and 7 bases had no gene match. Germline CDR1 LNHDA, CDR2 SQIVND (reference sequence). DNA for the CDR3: TGTGCCAGTAGTTATAGGGACAGGGTTGATCAGCCCCAGCATTTT. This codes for CASSYRDRVDQPQHF.

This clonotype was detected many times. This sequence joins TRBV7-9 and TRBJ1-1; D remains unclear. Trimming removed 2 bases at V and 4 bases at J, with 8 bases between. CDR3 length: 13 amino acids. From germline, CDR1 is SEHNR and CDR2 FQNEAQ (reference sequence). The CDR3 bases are TGTGCCAGCAGCTTAAAAGGGATCACTGAAGCTTTCTTT. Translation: CASSLKGITEAFF.

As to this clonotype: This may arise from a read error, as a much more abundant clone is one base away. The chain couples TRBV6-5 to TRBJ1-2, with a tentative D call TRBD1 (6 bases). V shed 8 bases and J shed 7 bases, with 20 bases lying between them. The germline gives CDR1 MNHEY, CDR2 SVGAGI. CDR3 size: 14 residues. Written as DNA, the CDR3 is TGTGCCAGCGGCCCCCCAGGGGACTCTAGTGGCTACACCTTC. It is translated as CASGPPGDSSGYTF.

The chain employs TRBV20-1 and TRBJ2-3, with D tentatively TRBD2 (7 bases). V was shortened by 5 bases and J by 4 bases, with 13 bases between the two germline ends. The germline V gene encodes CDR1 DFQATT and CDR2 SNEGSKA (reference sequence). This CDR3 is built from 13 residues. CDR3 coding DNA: TGCAGTGCTGAGGGGGGGGGGCCAGATACGCAGTATTTT. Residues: CSAEGGGPDTQYF.

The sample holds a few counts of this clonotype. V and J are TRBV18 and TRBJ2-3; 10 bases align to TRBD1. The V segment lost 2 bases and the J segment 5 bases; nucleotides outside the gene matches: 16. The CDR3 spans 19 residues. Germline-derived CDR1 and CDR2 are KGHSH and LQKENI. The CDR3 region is CASSPAPHWETGGRDTQYF. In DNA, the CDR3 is TGTGCCAGCTCACCAGCCCCCCACTGGGAGACAGGGGGCCGAGATACGCAGTATTTT.

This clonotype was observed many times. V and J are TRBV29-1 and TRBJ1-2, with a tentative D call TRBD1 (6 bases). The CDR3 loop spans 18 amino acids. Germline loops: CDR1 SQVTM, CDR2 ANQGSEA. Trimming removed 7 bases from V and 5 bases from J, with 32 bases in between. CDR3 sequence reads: CSAYPTTTEQGLKYGYTF. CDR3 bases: TGCAGCGCCTACCCAACGACGACAGAACAGGGATTGAAGTATGGCTACACCTTC.

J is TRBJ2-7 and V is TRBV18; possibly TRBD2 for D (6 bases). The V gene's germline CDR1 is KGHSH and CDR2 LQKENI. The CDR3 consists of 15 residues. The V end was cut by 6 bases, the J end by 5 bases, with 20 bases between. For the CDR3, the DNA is TGTGCCAGCTCCCCCCCTGACAGCGGGCGGGACGAGCAGTACTTC. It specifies CASSPPDSGRDEQYF.

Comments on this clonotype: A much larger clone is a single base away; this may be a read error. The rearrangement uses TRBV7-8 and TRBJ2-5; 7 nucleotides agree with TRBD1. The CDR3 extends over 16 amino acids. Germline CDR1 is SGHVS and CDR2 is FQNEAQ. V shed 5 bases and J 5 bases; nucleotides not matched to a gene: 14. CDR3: CASSPVSETGYETQYF. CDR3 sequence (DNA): TGTGCCAGCAGCCCGGTCTCGGAGACAGGGTACGAGACCCAGTACTTC.

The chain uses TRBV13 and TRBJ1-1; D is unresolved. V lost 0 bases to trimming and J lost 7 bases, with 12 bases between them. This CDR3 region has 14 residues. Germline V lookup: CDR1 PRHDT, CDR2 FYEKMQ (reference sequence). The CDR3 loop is CASSLGLTGGEAFF. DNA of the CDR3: TGTGCCAGCAGCTTAGGCCTTACGGGCGGTGAAGCTTTCTTT. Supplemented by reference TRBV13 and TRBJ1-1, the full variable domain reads AAGVIQSPRHLIKEKRETATLKCYPIPRHDTVYWYQQGPGQDPQFLISFYEKMQSDKGSIPDRFSAQQFSDYHSELNMSSLELGDSALYFCASSLGLTGGEAFFGQGTRLTVV.

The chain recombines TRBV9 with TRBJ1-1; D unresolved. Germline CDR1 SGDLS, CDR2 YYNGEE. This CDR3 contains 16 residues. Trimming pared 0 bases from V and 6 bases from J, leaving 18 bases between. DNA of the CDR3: TGTGCCAGCAGCGTAGTGGTAGGGCTGGTGGACGCTGAAGCTTTCTTT. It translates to CASSVVVGLVDAEAFF.

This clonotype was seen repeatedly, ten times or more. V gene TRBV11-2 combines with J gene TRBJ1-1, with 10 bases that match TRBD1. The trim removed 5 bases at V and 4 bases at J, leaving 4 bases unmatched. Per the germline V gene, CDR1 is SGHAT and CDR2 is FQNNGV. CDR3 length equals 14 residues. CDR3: CASSPRTGGTEAFF. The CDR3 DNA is TGTGCCAGCAGCCCCCGGACAGGGGGCACTGAAGCTTTCTTT.

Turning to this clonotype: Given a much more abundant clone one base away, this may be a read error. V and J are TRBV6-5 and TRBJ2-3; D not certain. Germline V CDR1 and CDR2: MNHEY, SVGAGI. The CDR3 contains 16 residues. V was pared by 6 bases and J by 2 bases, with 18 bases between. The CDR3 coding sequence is TGTGCCAGCAGCCCCGACACGAGACTGCCCACAGATACGCAGTATTTT. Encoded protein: CASSPDTRLPTDTQYF.

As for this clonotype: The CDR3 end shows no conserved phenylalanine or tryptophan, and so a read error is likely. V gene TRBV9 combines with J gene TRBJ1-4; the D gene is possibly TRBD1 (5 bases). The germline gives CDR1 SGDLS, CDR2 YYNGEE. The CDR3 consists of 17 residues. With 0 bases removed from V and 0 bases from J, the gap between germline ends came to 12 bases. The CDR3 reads CASSVDGAVATNEKLFS. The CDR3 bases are TGTGCCAGCAGCGTAGACGGGGCAGTTGCAACTAATGAAAAACTGTTTTCT.